This T cell receptor (beta chain) was obtained from a study of CD4 and CD8 cells across lung adenocarcinoma regions. A single record per CDR3 protein comes from TCRdb applying MiXCR to the PCR reads. The repertoire includes some 11,000 distinct CDR3 sequences, about 59% of them detected once, and 88% sits in the top ten. The CDR3 runs to 15 residues. V was clipped by 5 bases and J by 1 base, with 14 bases between them. Looked up from germline, CDR1 is MNHNS and CDR2 is SASEGT. Donors had localized lung adenocarcinoma, a non-small cell lung cancer. The chain joins TRBV6-1 to TRBJ2-5; D is unresolved. The sequence was obtained from a male donor with lung adenocarcinoma. The CD4 and CD8 labels of this study may be unreliable. The specimen sequenced was CD8+ T cells from the margin of a lung tumor. CDR3 nucleotides: TGTGCCAGCAGTAGAAACTGGCAGGCCCAAGAGACCCAGTACTTC. Translating gives CASSRNWQAQETQYF.